This TCR beta chain was recorded in a study of blood T cell repertoires in COVID-19. Study summary: The United States, Italy and Spain provided the acute and convalescent COVID-19 samples.

Participants, about 18 to 90 years old, spanned under 25 US areas. The method was immunoSEQ multiplex PCR; TCRdb's version includes in-frame clones alone and lacks a portion of them. This table holds approximately 440,000 clones, approximately 90% found once. The germline V gene encodes CDR1 MNHNS and CDR2 SASEGT. After removal of 4 bases from V and 0 bases from J, the junction contained 7 bases not matched to a gene. The CDR3 spans 16 residues. The origin of this receptor is a woman in her late teens or twenties who had recovered from COVID-19. J is TRBJ1-1 and V is TRBV6-1, with 8 nucleotides matching TRBD1. Input material: PBMCs or T cells enriched from blood (not recorded which). CDR3 residues: CASSARTGLMNTEAFF. DNA of the CDR3: TGTGCCAGCAGTGCCCGGACAGGGCTGATGAACACTGAAGCTTTCTTT.